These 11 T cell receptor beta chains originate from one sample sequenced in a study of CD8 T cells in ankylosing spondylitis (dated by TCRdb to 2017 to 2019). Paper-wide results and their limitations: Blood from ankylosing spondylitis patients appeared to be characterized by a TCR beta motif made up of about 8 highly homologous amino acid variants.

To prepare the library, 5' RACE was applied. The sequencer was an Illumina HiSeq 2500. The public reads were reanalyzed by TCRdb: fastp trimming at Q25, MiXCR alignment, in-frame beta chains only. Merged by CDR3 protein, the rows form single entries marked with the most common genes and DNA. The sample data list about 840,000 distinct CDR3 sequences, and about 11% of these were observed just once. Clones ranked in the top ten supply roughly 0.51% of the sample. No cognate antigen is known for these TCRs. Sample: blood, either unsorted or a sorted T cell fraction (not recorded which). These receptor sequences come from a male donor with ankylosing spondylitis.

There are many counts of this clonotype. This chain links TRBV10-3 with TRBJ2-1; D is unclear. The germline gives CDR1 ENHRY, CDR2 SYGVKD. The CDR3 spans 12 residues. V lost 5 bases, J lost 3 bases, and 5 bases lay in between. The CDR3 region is CAISLDYNEQFF. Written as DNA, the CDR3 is TGTGCCATCAGTCTGGACTACAATGAGCAGTTCTTC.

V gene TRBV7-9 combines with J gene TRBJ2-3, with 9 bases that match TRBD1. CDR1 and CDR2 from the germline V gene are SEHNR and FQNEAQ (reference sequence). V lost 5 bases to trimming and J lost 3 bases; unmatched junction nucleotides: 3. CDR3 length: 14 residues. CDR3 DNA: TGTGCCAGCAGCCGACAGGGGGGGACAGATACGCAGTATTTT. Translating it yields CASSRQGGTDTQYF. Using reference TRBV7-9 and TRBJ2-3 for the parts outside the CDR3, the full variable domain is DTGVSQNPRHKITKRGQNVTFRCDPISEHNRLYWYRQTLGQGPEFLTYFQNEAQLEKSRLLSDRFSAERPKGSFSTLEIQRTEQGDSAMYLCASSRQGGTDTQYFGPGTRLTVL.

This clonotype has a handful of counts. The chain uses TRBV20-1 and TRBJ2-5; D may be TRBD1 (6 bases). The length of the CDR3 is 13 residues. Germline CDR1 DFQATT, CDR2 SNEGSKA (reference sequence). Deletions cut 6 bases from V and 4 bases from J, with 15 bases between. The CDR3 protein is CSARSTGGETQYF. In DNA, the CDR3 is TGCAGTGCCCGGTCGACAGGAGGAGAGACCCAGTACTTC.

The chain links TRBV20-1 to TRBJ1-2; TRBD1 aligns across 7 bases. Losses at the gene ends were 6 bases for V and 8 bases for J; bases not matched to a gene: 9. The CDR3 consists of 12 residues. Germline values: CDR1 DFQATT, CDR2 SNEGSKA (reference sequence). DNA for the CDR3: TGCAGTGCGAGACAGGGTGTGGGGGGCTACACCTTC. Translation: CSARQGVGGYTF.

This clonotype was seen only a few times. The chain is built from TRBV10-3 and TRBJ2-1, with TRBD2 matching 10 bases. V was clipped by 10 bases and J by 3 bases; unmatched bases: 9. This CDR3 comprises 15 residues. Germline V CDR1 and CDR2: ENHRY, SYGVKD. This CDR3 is CANQPSGSGYNEQFF. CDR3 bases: TGTGCCAACCAACCTAGCGGGAGCGGCTACAATGAGCAGTTCTTC.

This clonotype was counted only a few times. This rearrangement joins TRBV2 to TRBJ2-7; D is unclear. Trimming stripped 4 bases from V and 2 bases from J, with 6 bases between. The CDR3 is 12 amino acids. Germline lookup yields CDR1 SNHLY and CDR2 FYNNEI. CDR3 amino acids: CASSGSAYEQYF. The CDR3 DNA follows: TGTGCCAGCAGTGGTTCTGCCTACGAGCAGTACTTC.

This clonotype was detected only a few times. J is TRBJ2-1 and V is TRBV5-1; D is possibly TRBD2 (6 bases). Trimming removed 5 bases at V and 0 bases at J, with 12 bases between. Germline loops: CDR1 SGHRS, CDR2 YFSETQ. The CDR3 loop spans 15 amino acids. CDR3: CASRISGHSYNEQFF. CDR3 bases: TGCGCCAGCAGAATTAGCGGTCACTCCTACAATGAGCAGTTCTTC.

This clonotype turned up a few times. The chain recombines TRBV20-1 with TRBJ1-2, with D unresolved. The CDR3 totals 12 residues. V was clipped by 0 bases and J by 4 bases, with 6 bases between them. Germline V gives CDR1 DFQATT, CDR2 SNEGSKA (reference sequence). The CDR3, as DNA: TGCAGTGCTAGAGATATCTCCTATGGCTACACCTTC. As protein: CSARDISYGYTF.

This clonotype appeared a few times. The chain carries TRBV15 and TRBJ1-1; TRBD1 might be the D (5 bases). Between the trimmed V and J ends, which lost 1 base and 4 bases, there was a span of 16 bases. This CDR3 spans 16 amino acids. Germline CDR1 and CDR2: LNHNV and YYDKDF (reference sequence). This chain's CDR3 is CATSRGGGTWSTEAFF. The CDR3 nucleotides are TGTGCCACCAGCAGAGGCGGGGGGACGTGGAGCACTGAAGCTTTCTTT.

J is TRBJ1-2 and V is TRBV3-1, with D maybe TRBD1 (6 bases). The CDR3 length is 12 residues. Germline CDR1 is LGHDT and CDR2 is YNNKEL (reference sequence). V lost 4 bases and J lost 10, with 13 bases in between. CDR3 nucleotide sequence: TGTGCCAGCAGCCCGGGACAAAAGTTCTACACCTTC. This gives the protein CASSPGQKFYTF.

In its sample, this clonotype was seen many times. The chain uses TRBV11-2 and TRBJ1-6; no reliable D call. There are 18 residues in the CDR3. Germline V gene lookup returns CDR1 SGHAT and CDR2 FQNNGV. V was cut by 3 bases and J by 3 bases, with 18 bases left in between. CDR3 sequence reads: CASSFRLATRDYNSPLHF. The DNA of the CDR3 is TGTGCCAGCAGCTTCAGACTGGCCACCCGTGACTATAATTCACCCCTCCACTTT. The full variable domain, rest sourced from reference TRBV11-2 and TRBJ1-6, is EAGVAQSPRYKIIEKRQSVAFWCNPISGHATLYWYQQILGQGPKLLIQFQNNGVVDDSQLPKDRFSAERLKGVDSTLKIQPAKLEDSAVYLCASSFRLATRDYNSPLHFGNGTRLTVT.